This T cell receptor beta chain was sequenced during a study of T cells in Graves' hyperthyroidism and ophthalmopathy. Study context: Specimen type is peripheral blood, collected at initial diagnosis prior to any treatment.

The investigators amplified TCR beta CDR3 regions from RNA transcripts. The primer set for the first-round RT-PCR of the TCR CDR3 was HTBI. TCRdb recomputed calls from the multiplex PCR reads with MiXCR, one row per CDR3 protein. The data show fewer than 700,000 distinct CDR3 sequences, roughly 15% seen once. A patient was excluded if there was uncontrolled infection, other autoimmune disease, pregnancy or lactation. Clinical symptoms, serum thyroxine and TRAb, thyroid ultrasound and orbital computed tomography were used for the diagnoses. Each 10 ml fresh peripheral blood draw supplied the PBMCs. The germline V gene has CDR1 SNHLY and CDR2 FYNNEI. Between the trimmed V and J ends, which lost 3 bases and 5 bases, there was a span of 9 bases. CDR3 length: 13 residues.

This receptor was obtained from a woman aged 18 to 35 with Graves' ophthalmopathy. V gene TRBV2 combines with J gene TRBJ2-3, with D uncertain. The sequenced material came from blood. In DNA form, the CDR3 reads TGTGCCAGCAGTGACGGCTCCGGAGATACGCAGTATTTT. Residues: CASSDGSGDTQYF.